What follows describes a single TCR beta chain. Its antigen remains unknown. These data originate in a study of PD-L1 blockade in urothelial cancer. On the study more broadly: Most of the 29 patients were men who had bladder-origin urothelial cancer.

J lost 3 bases, V lost 10 bases, and 6 bases had no gene match. Germline CDR1 reads MDHEN; CDR2 reads SYDVKM. The CDR3 is 13 amino acids. Time point indicated: peripheral blood 6 weeks after treatment start. Added to each PCR by spiking were synthetic TCR analog templates. Clones were sequenced by immunoSEQ multiplex PCR, and TCRdb holds only the in-frame ones, with some missing. The table shows about 120,000 clones, with 80% to 95% occurring only once. Study-level results: Pretreatment peripheral blood TCR clonality that fell below the median predicted better survival among the patients studied.

This specimen consisted of PBMCs, obtained around atezolizumab (anti-PD-L1) treatment. This chain links TRBV28 with TRBJ2-7; 10 bases fit TRBD1. The origin of this receptor is a man aged 55 to 70 with urothelial cancer. The CDR3 region is CATATGGDYEQYF. The CDR3 DNA sequence: TGTGCCACCGCGACAGGGGGCGACTACGAGCAGTACTTC.